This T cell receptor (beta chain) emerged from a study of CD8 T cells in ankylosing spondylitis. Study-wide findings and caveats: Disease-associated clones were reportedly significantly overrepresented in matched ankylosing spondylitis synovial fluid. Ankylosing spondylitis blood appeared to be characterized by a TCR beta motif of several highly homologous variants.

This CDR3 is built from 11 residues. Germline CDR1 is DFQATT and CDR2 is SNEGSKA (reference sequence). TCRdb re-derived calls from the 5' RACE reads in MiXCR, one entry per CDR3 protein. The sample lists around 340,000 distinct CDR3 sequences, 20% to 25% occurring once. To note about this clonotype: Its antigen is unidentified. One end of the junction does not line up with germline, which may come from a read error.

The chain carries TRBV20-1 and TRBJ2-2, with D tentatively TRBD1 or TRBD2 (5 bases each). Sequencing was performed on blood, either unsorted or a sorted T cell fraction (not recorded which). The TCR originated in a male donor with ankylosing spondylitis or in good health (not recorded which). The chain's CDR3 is CVGVNTGELFF. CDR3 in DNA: TGTGTGGGGGTAAACACCGGGGAGCTGTTTTTT.